The 30 T cell receptor beta chains below come from one sample, sequenced in a study of a mutant IDH1 vaccine in newly diagnosed glioma. Sequencing used immunoSEQ multiplex PCR; TCRdb keeps in-frame clones, though not all of them. The repertoire consists of some 59,000 clones, with approximately 89% occurring once and the leading ten covering roughly 2.1%. The time point here: week 11, during vaccination. Alongside topical imiquimod, each dose of vaccine comprised 300 ug of mutant IDH1 20-mer peptide. Their antigens remain unidentified. Here the sequenced sample was PBMCs, taken from a glioma patient whose treatment included an IDH1 peptide vaccine. The origin of the receptors is a man in his forties with glioma.

This chain links TRBV23-1 with TRBJ2-7; D may be TRBD2 (5 bases). TRBV23-1 is classed as an ORF, of uncertain function. V was trimmed by 3 bases and J by 0 bases, leaving 21 bases between them. This CDR3 is built from 18 residues. CDR3: CASSQSELAYGSSYEQYF. CDR3 in DNA: TGCGCCAGCAGTCAGTCGGAATTAGCGTACGGTAGCTCCTACGAGCAGTACTTC.

CDR3 residues: CASSLGTGHTDTQYF. The CDR3 nucleotides are TGTGCCAGCAGCTTAGGGACAGGGCACACAGATACGCAGTATTTT. This sequence joins TRBV7-2 and TRBJ2-3; 8 bases line up with TRBD1. V shed 1 base, J shed 2 bases, and the junction held 2 bases outside the gene matches. CDR1 SGHTA and CDR2 FQGNSA come from the germline V gene. The CDR3 totals 15 residues.

This sequence joins TRBV28 and TRBJ2-7; possibly TRBD1 for D (5 bases). The V gene lost 2 bases and the J gene lost 0 bases, with 11 bases spanning the gap. Germline V gives CDR1 MDHEN, CDR2 SYDVKM. CDR3 length: 15 amino acids. CDR3 amino acids: CASSLRAGNSYEQYF. CDR3 bases: TGTGCCAGCAGTTTACGGGCAGGGAACTCCTACGAGCAGTACTTC.

The genes are TRBV7-3 and TRBJ2-5; D gene unclear. Germline loops: CDR1 SGHTA, CDR2 FQGTGA. CDR3 length equals 15 residues. Trimming took off 5 bases at V and 0 bases at J, with 13 bases between the two ends. This chain's CDR3 is CASSPRDGNQETQYF. The CDR3 DNA reads as TGTGCCAGCAGCCCCCGAGATGGAAACCAAGAGACCCAGTACTTC. Together with reference TRBV7-3 and TRBJ2-5, the CDR3 gives the full variable domain: GAGVSQTPSNKVTEKGKYVELRCDPISGHTALYWYRQSLGQGPEFLIYFQGTGAADDSGLPNDRFFAVRPEGSVSTLKIQRTERGDSAVYLCASSPRDGNQETQYFGPGTRLLVL.

The rearrangement links TRBV7-9 to TRBJ1-1, with TRBD1 matching over 7 bases. The CDR3 sequence is 14 residues long. V was pared by 5 bases and J by 0 bases, with 3 bases of the junction left unmatched. From germline, CDR1 is SEHNR and CDR2 FQNEAQ (reference sequence). The chain's CDR3 is CASSPGTVNTEAFF. The CDR3 nucleotides are TGTGCCAGCAGCCCTGGGACAGTGAACACTGAAGCTTTCTTT.

This chain joins TRBV19 and TRBJ2-1, with D hard to call. Germline V gives CDR1 LNHDA, CDR2 SQIVND (reference sequence). V was pared by 1 base and J by 3 bases, with 13 bases between. The CDR3 has 16 amino acids. Written as DNA, the CDR3 is TGTGCCAGTAGTATAGGTGGGATGCTGGACTACAATGAGCAGTTCTTC. Translation: CASSIGGMLDYNEQFF.

The chain joins TRBV7-9 to TRBJ2-5; the D gene is possibly TRBD2 (5 bases). Trimming stripped 1 base from V and 2 bases from J, with 8 bases between. CDR3 length equals 14 residues. Germline V gene sequence: CDR1 SEHNR, CDR2 FQNEAQ (reference sequence). CDR3 protein: CASSLDGGQETQYF. The CDR3 DNA is TGTGCCAGCAGCTTAGACGGCGGGCAAGAGACCCAGTACTTC.

The chain is built from TRBV4-2 and TRBJ2-5; the D gene is possibly TRBD1 (6 bases). The CDR3 is 17 amino acids. Germline loops: CDR1 LGHNA, CDR2 YNFKEQ. Trimming left V 1 base short and J 2 bases short, with 17 bases between. The CDR3 DNA reads TGTGCCAGCAGCCAAGTCTCCGCCGGGACAACTCAAGAGACCCAGTACTTC. Translated, it gives CASSQVSAGTTQETQYF.

The chain has TRBV7-6 and TRBJ2-3; 8 bases are a match to TRBD2. Germline V gene lookup returns CDR1 SGHVS and CDR2 FNYEAQ. The CDR3 totals 18 residues. Trimming removed 8 bases from V and 2 bases from J; junction bases left unmatched: 18. The CDR3 spells CASSSRGVGGGFTDTQYF. CDR3 nucleotide sequence: TGTGCCAGCTCCTCCCGTGGAGTTGGCGGGGGGTTCACAGATACGCAGTATTTT.

This chain links TRBV30 with TRBJ2-6; D gene ambiguous. Germline V CDR1 and CDR2: GTSNPN, SVGIG (reference sequence). The CDR3 spans 15 residues. Trimming removed 3 bases at V and 4 bases at J, with 13 bases between. The CDR3 protein is CAWSVANSGANVLTF. The CDR3 bases are TGTGCCTGGAGCGTCGCGAATTCAGGGGCCAACGTCCTGACTTTC.

The table lists this clone with a count of one. This chain connects TRBV9 to TRBJ1-2; D possibly corresponds to TRBD1 (6 bases). V was cut by 3 bases and J by 2 bases, with 23 bases left in between. The CDR3 has 18 amino acids. CDR1 and CDR2 from the germline V gene are SGDLS and YYNGEE. The CDR3 loop reads CASSGPKGGTPTNYGYTF. For the CDR3, the DNA is TGTGCCAGCAGCGGCCCTAAAGGGGGGACACCGACCAACTATGGCTACACCTTC.

This clone has more than one count but fewer than ten. The J gene is TRBJ1-5, the V gene TRBV5-1, with 9 bases lining up with TRBD1. The V segment lost 5 bases and the J segment 6 bases; nucleotides outside the gene matches: 15. In germline, CDR1 is SGHRS, CDR2 YFSETQ. This CDR3 spans 17 amino acids. The CDR3 reads CASSLTPGTGFRQPQHF. The CDR3 DNA reads TGCGCCAGCAGTTTGACTCCCGGGACAGGGTTTCGTCAGCCCCAGCATTTT.

The gene calls are TRBV7-2 and TRBJ2-5; D remains unclear. This CDR3 spans 14 amino acids. Trimming stripped 4 bases from V and 1 base from J, with 10 bases between. Germline CDR1 is SGHTA and CDR2 is FQGNSA. CDR3 nucleotides: TGTGCCAGCAGCTACCTGACCCCCCAAGAGACCCAGTACTTC. It translates to CASSYLTPQETQYF. Looking up the rest from reference TRBV7-2 and TRBJ2-5 gives the full variable domain: GAGVSQSPSNKVTEKGKDVELRCDPISGHTALYWYRQSLGQGLEFLIYFQGNSAPDKSGLPSDRFSAERTGGSVSTLTIQRTQQEDSAVYLCASSYLTPQETQYFGPGTRLLVL.

The J gene is TRBJ1-5, the V gene TRBV6-4, with D unresolved. Per germline, CDR1 MRHNA and CDR2 SNTAGT. V was trimmed by 7 bases and J by 2 bases, leaving 9 bases between them. The CDR3 runs to 13 residues. Here the CDR3 reads CASTRDGNQPQHF. The CDR3 bases are TGTGCCAGCACAAGGGATGGCAATCAGCCCCAGCATTTT.

V usage is TRBV18 and J usage is TRBJ2-2, with 10 bases aligning to TRBD1. The CDR3 is 16 amino acids. Per germline, CDR1 KGHSH and CDR2 LQKENI. V lost 3 bases to trimming and J lost 4 bases; unmatched junction nucleotides: 5. This CDR3 reads CASSPSGQGGTGELFF. The CDR3 coding sequence is TGTGCCAGCTCACCCAGCGGACAGGGGGGCACCGGGGAGCTGTTTTTT.

The chain joins TRBV5-6 to TRBJ1-2; TRBD1 matches 8 bases. The CDR3 is 14 amino acids. Germline assignment: CDR1 SGHDT and CDR2 YYEEEE. The J segment lost 4 bases and the V segment lost 4 bases, leaving 6 bases of the junction unmatched. The CDR3 protein is CASSRTGQGYGYTF. Here the CDR3 DNA reads TGTGCCAGCAGCCGGACAGGACAGGGCTATGGCTACACCTTC.

This clone was detected once. V is TRBV7-3 and J is TRBJ2-7, with 15 bases fitting TRBD2. Germline CDR1 is SGHTA and CDR2 is FQGTGA. After removal of 2 bases from V and 2 bases from J, the junction contained 4 bases not matched to a gene. The CDR3 runs to 17 residues. The CDR3 sequence: CASSLQGLAGGAYEQYF. The CDR3 DNA reads as TGTGCCAGCAGCTTACAGGGACTAGCGGGAGGCGCCTACGAGCAGTACTTC.

V is TRBV9 and J is TRBJ1-6; tentative D call: TRBD1 (5 bases). V lost 0 bases and J 7 bases, leaving 8 bases between the germline ends. The CDR3 spans 14 residues. Germline CDR1 and CDR2: SGDLS and YYNGEE. CDR3 protein: CASSVGGGNSPLHF. CDR3 bases: TGTGCCAGCAGCGTAGGGGGCGGAAATTCACCCCTCCACTTT.

This chain joins TRBV6-1 and TRBJ1-3; D is unresolved. The germline CDR1 and CDR2 sequences are MNHNS and SASEGT. V was pared by 4 bases and J by 4 bases, with 5 bases between. The CDR3 runs to 12 residues. The CDR3 DNA sequence: TGTGCCAGCAGTGCGGGAGGAAACACCATATATTTT. Protein product: CASSAGGNTIYF.

A note on this clone: At one boundary the junction diverges from the germline segment, which might be a read error. Other DNA sequences from this sample encode an identical CDR3 as well. This chain links TRBV7-2 with TRBJ2-7, with 7 bases matching TRBD2. There are 15 residues in the CDR3. In germline, CDR1 is SGHTA, CDR2 FQGNSA. CDR3 amino acids: CASSSRTRGVYEQYF. CDR3 bases: TGTGCCAGCAGCTCCCGGACTAGGGGAGTCTACGAGCAATACTTC.

J is TRBJ2-1 and V is TRBV4-1; D remains unclear. Between the trimmed V and J ends, which lost 2 bases and 2 bases, there was a span of 13 bases. Germline assignment: CDR1 MGHRA and CDR2 YSYEKL. This CDR3 has 16 amino acids. The CDR3 DNA reads TGCGCCAGCAGCCAAAGGGCACTTGTGGCCTACAATGAGCAGTTCTTC. Amino acid sequence: CASSQRALVAYNEQFF.

The chain couples TRBV28 to TRBJ1-3, with 7 bases identical to TRBD1. V shed 5 bases and J 0 bases; nucleotides not matched to a gene: 10. Germline V gene sequence: CDR1 MDHEN, CDR2 SYDVKM. CDR3 length: 17 residues. The CDR3 coding sequence is TGTGCCAGCAGTCCCGGACAGGCCTATAGCTCTGGAAACACCATATATTTT. As protein: CASSPGQAYSSGNTIYF.

The chain links TRBV7-9 to TRBJ1-1; perhaps TRBD1 as D (5 bases). Germline V gene lookup returns CDR1 SEHNR and CDR2 FQNEAQ (reference sequence). V lost 5 bases, J lost 11 bases, and 21 bases lay in between. The CDR3 has 14 residues. CDR3 DNA sequence: TGTGCCAGCAGCCCAACCCCCCAATCAGGGTACGCTTTCTTT. This gives the protein CASSPTPQSGYAFF.

The J gene is TRBJ1-5, the V gene TRBV19; D gene ambiguous. With 5 bases removed from V and 7 bases from J, the gap between germline ends came to 24 bases. The CDR3 contains 17 residues. The germline CDR1 and CDR2 sequences are LNHDA and SQIVND (reference sequence). The CDR3 sequence is CASSPLRSRPTEQPQHF. CDR3 nucleotides: TGTGCCAGTAGTCCCCTCCGGAGCCGGCCCACAGAGCAGCCCCAGCATTTT. The full variable domain, completed using reference TRBV19 and TRBJ1-5, is DGGITQSPKYLFRKEGQNVTLSCEQNLNHDAMYWYRQDPGQGLRLIYYSQIVNDFQKGDIAEGYSVSREKKESFPLTVTSAQKNPTAFYLCASSPLRSRPTEQPQHFGDGTRLSIL.

This chain joins TRBV21-1 and TRBJ1-1; the DNA was not compared with TRBD1, the D call given in the table. TRBV21-1 is a known pseudogene. CDR3 size: 14 residues. CDR3 DNA: TGTGCCAGCAGCAAACCGACAGGGGGCACTGAAGCTTTCTTT. The encoded protein is CASSKPTGGTEAFF.

This chain joins TRBV7-2 and TRBJ2-7; TRBD2 matches 10 bases. CDR3 length: 14 residues. The trim removed 2 bases at V and 2 bases at J, leaving 0 bases unmatched. Germline lookup yields CDR1 SGHTA and CDR2 FQGNSA. In DNA, the CDR3 is TGTGCCAGCAGCTTAACTAGCGGGACCTACGAGCAGTACTTC. This translates into CASSLTSGTYEQYF.

The chain recombines TRBV30 with TRBJ1-1, with D possibly matching TRBD1 (6 bases). CDR1 GTSNPN and CDR2 SVGIG come from the germline V gene (reference sequence). CDR3 length: 14 amino acids. V was cut by 2 bases and J by 4 bases, with 14 bases left in between. CDR3 coding DNA: TGTGCCTGGAGTTCCCCGGGGGCGGTCACTGAAGCTTTCTTT. This codes for CAWSSPGAVTEAFF.

The chain recombines TRBV6-6 with TRBJ2-3; TRBD2 is a possible D gene (7 bases). The CDR3 sequence is 15 residues long. The germline CDR1 and CDR2 sequences are MNHNY and SVGAGI (reference sequence). The V end lost 2 bases, the J end lost 6 bases, and 15 bases lay between the germline ends. In DNA form, the CDR3 reads TGTGCCAGCAGTTACGAGGGGGGGGCATCGGATACGCAGTATTTT. Encoded protein: CASSYEGGASDTQYF.

CDR3 protein: CATSGTANTGELFF. The CDR3 DNA is TGTGCCACCTCCGGGACAGCCAACACCGGGGAGCTGTTTTTT. V and J are TRBV28 and TRBJ2-2; 7 bases are shared with TRBD1. Per the germline V gene, CDR1 is MDHEN and CDR2 is SYDVKM. The CDR3 has 14 amino acids. With 10 bases clipped from V and 2 bases from J, the junction kept 7 bases outside the gene matches.

The chain links TRBV2 to TRBJ2-1, with 8 bases fitting TRBD2. From germline, CDR1 is SNHLY and CDR2 FYNNEI. The CDR3 has 16 residues. V lost 7 bases, J lost 3 bases, and 11 bases stayed unmatched. CDR3 residues: CASTVGPGGLYNEQFF. CDR3 bases: TGTGCCAGCACCGTGGGGCCGGGAGGGCTCTACAATGAGCAGTTCTTC.